The 28 T cell receptor beta chains below were found in one sample sequenced in a study of T cell clonality in common variable immunodeficiency. The repertoire was sequenced with immunoSEQ multiplex PCR; TCRdb's copy has only in-frame clones and lacks some. The sample was found to contain roughly 50,000 clones, and every one recurs. Sequenced input: peripheral blood mononuclear cells. The receptors derive from a person between 18 and 69 years old in good health.

This clone was observed at least ten times. Read sequence stops 3 residues before the CDR3 end, and the germline J gene provides the missing end. The rearrangement uses TRBV7-9 and TRBJ2-1; D call uncertain. Germline V gene data show CDR1 as SEHNR and CDR2 as FQNEAQ (reference sequence). The V end was cut by 0 bases, the J end by 2 bases, with 8 bases between. CDR3 length: 15 residues. The CDR3: CASSLALLPYNEQFF. CDR3 DNA, as far as it was read: TGTGCCAGCAGCTTAGCACTCCTCCCCTACAATGAG.

This clone was observed many times. Read sequence stops 3 residues before the CDR3 end, and the germline J gene provides the missing end. V and J are TRBV7-3 and TRBJ2-7; 11 bases are shared with TRBD1. The length of the CDR3 is 14 residues. Germline loops: CDR1 SGHTA, CDR2 FQGTGA. V shed 4 bases and J 2 bases; nucleotides not matched to a gene: 1. The CDR3 bases that were read are TGTGCCAGCAGCTGGGGACAGGGGGCCTACGAG. Its translation: CASSWGQGAYE. The entire CDR3 is CASSWGQGAYEQYF.

In this sample, this clone turned up many times. The missing CDR3 end, 3 residues past where the read stops, is filled in from the germline J gene. The J gene is TRBJ1-4, the V gene TRBV7-6; weak D call: TRBD1 (5 bases). Trimming stripped 8 bases from V and 6 bases from J, with 16 bases between. Looked up from germline, CDR1 is SGHVS and CDR2 is FNYEAQ. This CDR3 comprises 14 residues. CDR3 region: CASAARGVDEKLFF. The part of the CDR3 DNA that was read is TGTGCCAGCGCCGCCCGGGGGGTTGATGAAAAA.

This clone has ten or more counts. The read terminates 3 residues ahead of where the CDR3 ends, so the germline J gene completes it. V is TRBV4-2 and J is TRBJ2-2, with 8 bases that match TRBD1. The germline gives CDR1 LGHNA, CDR2 YNFKEQ. V shed 5 bases and J 1 base; nucleotides not matched to a gene: 3. This CDR3 contains 15 residues. Partial CDR3 DNA: TGTGCCAGCAGCTCTGGACAGGGGAACACCGGGGAG. It yields the protein CASSSGQGNTGE. The whole CDR3 region reads CASSSGQGNTGELFF.

Ten or more counts support this clone. The read ends 3 residues shy of where the CDR3 ends; the end is completed using the germline J gene. J is TRBJ1-2 and V is TRBV30; the D is unclear. This CDR3 comprises 14 residues. Looked up from germline, CDR1 is GTSNPN and CDR2 is SVGIG (reference sequence). Between the trimmed V and J ends, which lost 1 base and 0 bases, there was a span of 9 bases. CDR3 sequence reads: CAWSAGRANYGYTF. The CDR3 bases that were read are TGTGCCTGGAGTGCTGGCAGAGCTAACTATGGC.

In this sample, this clone turned up many times. With the read ending 3 residues before the CDR3 end, the germline J gene is used to fill in that end. This chain joins TRBV11-1 and TRBJ2-3; TRBD2 might be the D (5 bases). Germline CDR1 SGHAT, CDR2 FQDESV (reference sequence). This CDR3 spans 14 amino acids. Trimming left V 2 bases short and J 2 bases short, with 8 bases between. Partial CDR3 DNA: TGTGCCAGCAGCTTAAGCGGCTACACAGATACG. Encoded protein: CASSLSGYTDT. The entire CDR3 protein is CASSLSGYTDTQYF.

This clone was detected many times. Read sequence stops 3 residues before the CDR3 end, and the germline J gene provides the missing end. The chain carries TRBV7-9 and TRBJ2-5; 8 bases match TRBD1. The germline V gene has CDR1 SEHNR and CDR2 FQNEAQ (reference sequence). This CDR3 is 14 amino acids long. With V trimmed by 2 bases and J by 2 bases, 1 base remained unmatched. Incomplete CDR3 DNA: TGTGCCAGCAGCTTATGGACAGGGCAAGAGACC. Translated: CASSLWTGQET. The CDR3 in its entirety is CASSLWTGQETQYF.

Remarks on this clone: The junction departs from germline at one end; a sequencing error may be responsible. With the read ending 3 residues before the CDR3 end, the germline J gene is used to fill in that end. V is TRBV20-1 and J is TRBJ1-4; perhaps TRBD1 as D (5 bases). The CDR3 runs to 13 residues. CDR1 DFQATT and CDR2 SNEGSKA come from the germline V gene (reference sequence). Here the CDR3 reads CGAGGVTNEKLFF. Incomplete CDR3 DNA: TGCGGTGCCGGGGGGGTTACCAATGAAAAA.

This clone appeared many times. The DNA ends 3 residues before the CDR3 does, and the rest of the CDR3 is filled in from the germline J gene. The genes are TRBV30 and TRBJ1-2, with D unclear. Germline V gives CDR1 GTSNPN, CDR2 SVGIG (reference sequence). CDR3 size: 14 residues. Trimming shortened V by 3 bases and J by 0 bases, and 11 bases separated the two germline ends. This chain's CDR3 is CAWRTPLTNYGYTF. The sequenced CDR3 bases are TGTGCCTGGAGAACTCCGCTGACTAACTATGGC.

This clone was observed at least ten times. The sequenced fragment ends 3 residues before the CDR3 boundary, so the rest is inferred from the germline J gene. The rearrangement joins TRBV5-1 to TRBJ2-7; tentatively, D is TRBD2 (5 bases). CDR1 and CDR2 from the germline V gene are SGHRS and YFSETQ. Trimming took 3 bases from V and 4 from J, leaving 17 bases between them. The CDR3 has 15 amino acids. The CDR3 bases that were read are TGCGCCAGCAGCTCCATCGGGCCAGGACTTTACGAG. Translation: CASSSIGPGLYE. The complete CDR3 sequence is CASSSIGPGLYEQYF.

This clone was picked up many times. Read sequence stops 3 residues before the CDR3 end, and the germline J gene provides the missing end. V usage is TRBV6-4 and J usage is TRBJ2-3; 7 positions match TRBD1. The J segment lost 0 bases and the V segment lost 6 bases, leaving 3 bases of the junction unmatched. The CDR3 runs 14 residues. Germline V CDR1 and CDR2: MRHNA, SNTAGT. CDR3 sequence: CASSRDSSTDTQYF. The sequenced part of the CDR3 DNA is TGTGCCAGCAGCCGGGACAGTAGCACAGATACG.

This clone was detected only a few times. The read comes to an end 3 residues before the CDR3 does, leaving the germline J gene to fill in the end. The rearrangement links TRBV7-9 to TRBJ1-4, with D tentatively TRBD1 (5 bases). V was pared by 3 bases and J by 7 bases, with 12 bases between. Looked up from germline, CDR1 is SEHNR and CDR2 is FQNEAQ (reference sequence). The CDR3 sequence is 14 residues long. The CDR3 is CASSFVRVGEKLFF. The DNA read from the CDR3 is TGTGCCAGCAGCTTTGTCAGGGTTGGTGAAAAA.

This clone was picked up a small number of times. Read data end 3 residues before the CDR3 end; the end is taken from the germline J gene. The chain has TRBV2 and TRBJ1-6, with a weak D call TRBD1 (6 bases). CDR1 and CDR2 from the germline V gene are SNHLY and FYNNEI. The CDR3 contains 14 residues. The V end was cut by 6 bases, the J end by 5 bases, with 11 bases between. The CDR3 reads CASRQGPHNSPLHF. Incomplete CDR3 DNA: TGTGCCAGCAGACAGGGCCCTCATAATTCACCC.

Note on this clone: The read ends 3 residues before the CDR3 terminus; that terminus is restored from the germline J gene. The J gene is TRBJ1-2, the V gene TRBV19; TRBD1 is a possible D gene (6 bases). The CDR3 is 13 amino acids. V was cut by 1 base and J by 6 bases, with 9 bases left in between. The V gene's germline CDR1 is LNHDA and CDR2 SQIVND (reference sequence). The covered CDR3 bases are TGTGCCAGTAGTATAGGGGCAGGGGATGGC. Translated: CASSIGAGDG. The entire CDR3 protein is CASSIGAGDGYTF.

This clone was counted many times. The sequence runs out 3 residues before the end of the CDR3; the remainder is reconstructed from the germline J gene. The chain carries TRBV5-1 and TRBJ2-1; 11 nucleotides agree with TRBD2. Germline V gene data show CDR1 as SGHRS and CDR2 as YFSETQ. Unmatched junction bases numbered 2, after V lost 0 bases and J lost 9 bases. The CDR3 loop spans 14 amino acids. CDR3 sequence reads: CASSLALAGGEQFF. The covered CDR3 bases are TGCGCCAGCAGCTTGGCCCTAGCGGGGGGTGAG.

The sample holds a few counts of this clone. Coverage ceases 3 residues before the CDR3 finishes, and the germline J gene fills in the end. The chain has TRBV6-2 or TRBV6-3 and TRBJ1-2; unclear D gene. This CDR3 is 12 amino acids long. Per germline, CDR1 MNHEY and CDR2 SVGEGT. The CDR3 bases that were read are TGTGCCAGCAGGAACACAGAATACGAC. Protein: CASRNTEYD. The whole CDR3 protein is CASRNTEYDYTF.

This clone has ten or more counts. Read data end 3 residues before the CDR3 end; the end is taken from the germline J gene. This chain links TRBV19 with TRBJ1-1; 7 bases align to TRBD1. Germline V gene lookup returns CDR1 LNHDA and CDR2 SQIVND (reference sequence). The V and J ends lost 7 bases and 7 bases, in that order; junction bases with no gene match: 12. This CDR3 is 14 amino acids long. The CDR3 DNA, read in part, is TGTGCCAGTAAAGGGGGCCTCGGACCGATTGAA. It yields the protein CASKGGLGPIE. The entire CDR3 reads CASKGGLGPIEAFF.

This clone has ten or more counts. The CDR3 end lies 3 residues beyond the end of the read and is filled in from the germline J gene. This chain links TRBV30 with TRBJ1-5; D call uncertain. CDR1 and CDR2 from the germline V gene are GTSNPN and SVGIG (reference sequence). V was trimmed by 2 bases and J by 3 bases, leaving 11 bases between them. The CDR3 sequence is 14 residues long. CDR3 bases read: TGTGCCTGGAGTCCGACACAGCTCAATCAGCCC. Residues: CAWSPTQLNQP. The full CDR3 reads CAWSPTQLNQPQHF.

The sample holds many counts of this clone. The read ends 3 residues early relative to the CDR3; the germline J gene fills the gap. The chain is built from TRBV7-2 and TRBJ2-6, with D hard to call. V was clipped by 5 bases and J by 1 base, with 9 bases between them. Per germline, CDR1 SGHTA and CDR2 FQGNSA. The CDR3 runs 15 residues. The CDR3 protein is CASSLRVSGANVLTF. The sequenced part of the CDR3 DNA is TGTGCCAGCAGCCTTCGTGTGTCTGGGGCCAACGTC.

This clone was found many times. The read ends 3 residues early relative to the CDR3; the germline J gene fills the gap. V and J are TRBV30 and TRBJ1-6; TRBD1 matches 9 bases. This CDR3 has 13 amino acids. CDR1 and CDR2 from the germline V gene are GTSNPN and SVGIG (reference sequence). The sequenced CDR3 bases are TGTGCCTGGAGAGGGACAGGGTACGAGGCC. Translation gives CAWRGTGYEA. The CDR3, in full, reads CAWRGTGYEALHF.

This clone occurred a few times. The CDR3 DNA, read in part, is TGTGCCAGCAGCTTAGGTAGGGACAGGGTCAATGAG. It yields the protein CASSLGRDRVNE. The complete CDR3 reads CASSLGRDRVNEQFF. The J gene is TRBJ2-1, the V gene TRBV11-3; 9 bases line up with TRBD1. The sequenced fragment ends 3 residues before the CDR3 boundary, so the rest is inferred from the germline J gene. CDR1 and CDR2 from the germline V gene are SGHNT and YENEEA. With V trimmed by 1 base and J by 6 bases, 4 bases remained unmatched. The CDR3 extends over 15 amino acids.

Many counts were recorded for this clone. The sequenced fragment ends 3 residues before the CDR3 boundary, so the rest is inferred from the germline J gene. The V gene is TRBV30, the J gene TRBJ2-2; D is perhaps TRBD1 (6 bases). This CDR3 contains 15 residues. Germline CDR1 and CDR2: GTSNPN and SVGIG (reference sequence). Trimming pared 3 bases from V and 0 bases from J, leaving 11 bases between. Partial CDR3 DNA: TGTGCCTGGAGCGGACAGCTTACGAACACCGGGGAG. As protein: CAWSGQLTNTGE. From start to end, the CDR3 is CAWSGQLTNTGELFF.

In this sample, this clone turned up many times. The read ends 3 residues early relative to the CDR3; the germline J gene fills the gap. This chain uses TRBV6-2 or TRBV6-3 with TRBJ2-1; D unclear. CDR3 length equals 12 residues. Germline loops: CDR1 MNHEY, CDR2 SVGEGT. V was cut by 7 bases and J by 7 bases, with 11 bases left in between. The CDR3 bases that were read are TGTGCCAGCAAACAGTGGCCTAATGAG. Its translation is CASKQWPNE. The complete CDR3 sequence is CASKQWPNEQFF.

This clone was detected many times. With the read ending 3 residues before the CDR3 end, the germline J gene is used to fill in that end. V and J are TRBV7-3 and TRBJ2-3; the D gene is possibly TRBD2 (6 bases). Trimming pared 5 bases from V and 1 base from J, leaving 16 bases between. Germline V gene lookup returns CDR1 SGHTA and CDR2 FQGTGA. The CDR3 length is 16 residues. This CDR3 reads CASSPNRRDRTDTQYF. The DNA read from the CDR3 is TGTGCCAGCAGCCCGAATCGGCGGGATCGCACAGATACG.

Ten or more counts support this clone. Coverage ceases 3 residues before the CDR3 finishes, and the germline J gene fills in the end. The chain links TRBV30 to TRBJ2-3; 13 nucleotides align to TRBD2. Per the germline V gene, CDR1 is GTSNPN and CDR2 is SVGIG (reference sequence). V shed 5 bases, J shed 5 bases, and the junction held 4 bases outside the gene matches. The CDR3 is 14 residues long. The sequenced part of the CDR3 DNA is TGTGCCTGGTTACTAGCGGGAGGGGGAGATACG. As protein: CAWLLAGGGDT. The entire CDR3 sequence reads CAWLLAGGGDTQYF.

This clone appeared many times. The read halts 3 residues ahead of the CDR3 end, with the missing end drawn from the germline J gene. The V call is TRBV20-1, the J call TRBJ2-3; 7 bases agree with TRBD2. There are 14 residues in the CDR3. J lost 3 bases, V lost 8 bases, and 11 bases had no gene match. CDR1 and CDR2 (germline): DFQATT, SNEGSKA (reference sequence). The CDR3 DNA, read in part, is TGCAGTACTGGAGCTGGCGGGAGAACAGATACG. It yields the protein CSTGAGGRTDT. Given in full, the CDR3 is CSTGAGGRTDTQYF.

The sample holds many counts of this clone. The read terminates 3 residues before the CDR3 end, so the remaining end is supplied by the germline J gene. This chain uses TRBV5-6 with TRBJ1-1; the match to TRBD1 covers 8 bases. V trimming: 3 bases; J trimming: 0 bases; junction bases outside the gene matches: 1. Germline V lookup: CDR1 SGHDT, CDR2 YYEEEE. This CDR3 is built from 14 residues. This CDR3 reads CASSSGQVNTEAFF. The covered CDR3 bases are TGTGCCAGCAGCTCGGGACAGGTGAACACTGAA.

This clone has at least ten counts. The read gets to within 3 residues of the CDR3 end, and the germline J gene fills in the rest. The chain links TRBV5-1 to TRBJ2-1; D is undetermined. CDR3 size: 14 residues. V was pared by 6 bases and J by 5 bases, with 15 bases between. In germline, CDR1 is SGHRS, CDR2 YFSETQ. CDR3 region: CASKLGSSNNEQFF. CDR3 DNA (partial): TGCGCCAGCAAGCTCGGGTCGAGTAACAATGAG.